The rows below give T cell receptor beta chains drawn from one sample of a study of blood T cell repertoires in COVID-19. Assay used: immunoSEQ multiplex PCR; TCRdb lists only in-frame clones, some missing. The table includes roughly 230,000 clones, about nine tenths detected once. The sample comprised PBMCs or T cells enriched from blood (not recorded which). Source of these receptors: a man between 25 and 39 years old in a cohort exposed to, infected with or recovered from COVID-19 (not recorded which). CDR3s include the opening cysteine and the closing phenylalanine or tryptophan. Each record gives: clone size, V gene, CDR3 length, D gene, J gene, CDR3 protein, CDR3 DNA. The D gene is left open where the match is weak. A clone size is listed for some rows: how often the clone was seen (once, few, many), or a class if it is expanded.

.	TRBV28	15	TRBD1	TRBJ1-4	CASRRDRGRSEKLFF	TGTGCCAGCAGGAGGGACAGGGGGCGTTCTGAAAAACTGTTTTTT
once	TRBV4-3	17	.	TRBJ1-2	CASSQVIGATANYGYTF	TGCGCCAGCAGCCAAGTAATTGGGGCTACGGCTAACTATGGCTACACCTTC
.	TRBV18	12	.	TRBJ1-2	CASSPDNYGYTF	TGTGCCAGCTCACCTGACAATTATGGCTACACCTTC
few	TRBV11-2	14	.	TRBJ1-1	CASSSDSSLTEAFF	TGTGCCAGCAGTTCGGACAGTTCTCTTACTGAAGCTTTCTTT
.	TRBV5-1	16	TRBD1	TRBJ1-1	CASSLTGGAGYTEAFF	TGCGCCAGCAGCTTAACAGGGGGCGCTGGGTACACTGAAGCTTTCTTT
.	TRBV7-9	14	TRBD1	TRBJ1-1	CASSKGQGGSEAFF	TGTGCCAGCAGCAAAGGACAGGGGGGCTCTGAAGCTTTCTTT
.	TRBV28	14	.	TRBJ1-2	CASSLSADFYGYTF	TGTGCCAGCAGTTTAAGCGCCGACTTCTATGGCTACACCTTC
.	TRBV21-1	17	.	TRBJ2-5	CASSPQGTGGARETQYF	TGTGCCAGCAGCCCCCAGGGGACAGGGGGGGCCCGAGAGACCCAGTACTTC
.	TRBV18	15	TRBD2	TRBJ2-1	CASAAGLAGNNEQFF	TGTGCCAGCGCCGCCGGACTAGCGGGAAACAATGAGCAGTTCTTC
few	TRBV5-5	12	.	TRBJ1-1	CASSLGQGRAFF	TGTGCCAGCAGCTTGGGGCAGGGCCGAGCTTTCTTT
.	TRBV7-8	14	.	TRBJ2-5	CASSPRDSEETQYF	TGTGCCAGCAGCCCGCGGGACAGCGAAGAGACCCAGTACTTC
.	TRBV14	16	TRBD1	TRBJ1-1	CASSAIQGYMNTEAFF	TGTGCCAGCAGCGCGATACAGGGGTACATGAACACTGAAGCTTTCTTT
.	TRBV27	14	TRBD1	TRBJ1-2	CASSFRGPVEGYTF	TGTGCCAGCAGTTTTAGGGGGCCCGTAGAAGGCTACACCTTC
.	TRBV28	16	.	TRBJ2-3	CASSVWGRGSADTQYF	TGTGCCAGCAGTGTATGGGGCAGGGGCAGCGCAGATACGCAGTATTTT
.	TRBV15	17	TRBD1	TRBJ2-1	CATSRDRGDRRYNEQFF	TGTGCCACCAGCAGAGATAGGGGGGACAGGAGGTACAATGAGCAGTTCTTC
.	TRBV28	17	TRBD2	TRBJ2-3	CASRIGLAGDSFDTQYF	TGTGCCAGCAGGATAGGACTAGCGGGAGACTCCTTTGATACGCAGTATTTT
.	TRBV6-2/TRBV6-3	14	TRBD2	TRBJ2-5	CASSYGLAGAPSYF	TGTGCCAGCAGTTACGGACTAGCGGGAGCGCCGTCATACTTC
.	TRBV28	16	TRBD1	TRBJ1-5	CASSFPDRVKEQPQHF	TGTGCCAGCAGTTTCCCCGACAGGGTAAAGGAACAGCCCCAGCATTTT
.	TRBV29-1	12	.	TRBJ1-2	CSVEQANYGYTF	TGCAGCGTTGAACAGGCAAACTATGGCTACACCTTC
.	TRBV20-1	13	.	TRBJ1-1	CSASDGMATEAFF	TGCAGTGCTAGTGACGGGATGGCCACTGAAGCTTTCTTT